This TCR beta chain was found in a study of T-cell memory formation after mild COVID-19. As concerns this clonotype: Its antigen is unidentified. The missing conserved phenylalanine or tryptophan at the end of this CDR3 makes a read error likely.

TCRdb passed the 5' RACE reads through MiXCR, listing each CDR3 protein once. Of 250,000 to 400,000 distinct CDR3 sequences detected, over 11% appear once; the ten largest clones hold 21%. Findings of the study overall: CD4/CD8 balance held among clones contracting day 15 to 85, and later expanders leaned CD4+.

The sequence was collected from a man younger than 35 who had mild COVID-19 (a few samples of this study predate the infection). Cell type and time point are not known. Sequenced input: PBMCs or a T cell subset sorted from them (not recorded which).

CDR3 coding DNA: TGTGCCAGCAGCTGGGTCTCCAATGAGCAGTTCGTC. Amino acids: CASSWVSNEQFV. This rearrangement joins TRBV3-1 to TRBJ2-1; D call uncertain. V gave up 5 bases and J gave up 6 bases, with 8 bases separating them. This CDR3 spans 12 amino acids. CDR1 and CDR2 from the germline V gene are LGHDT and YNNKEL (reference sequence).